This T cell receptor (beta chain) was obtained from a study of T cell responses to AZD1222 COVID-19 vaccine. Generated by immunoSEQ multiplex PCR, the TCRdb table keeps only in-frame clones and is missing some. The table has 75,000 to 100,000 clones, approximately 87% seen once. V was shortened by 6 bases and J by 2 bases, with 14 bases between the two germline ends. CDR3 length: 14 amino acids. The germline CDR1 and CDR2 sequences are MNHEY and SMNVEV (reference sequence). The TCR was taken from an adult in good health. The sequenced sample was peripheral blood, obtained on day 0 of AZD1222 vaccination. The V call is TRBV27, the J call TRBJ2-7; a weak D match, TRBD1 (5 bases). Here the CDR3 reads CASSPNRKPYEQYF. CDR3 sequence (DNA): TGTGCCAGCAGCCCAAACAGGAAACCCTACGAGCAGTACTTC.